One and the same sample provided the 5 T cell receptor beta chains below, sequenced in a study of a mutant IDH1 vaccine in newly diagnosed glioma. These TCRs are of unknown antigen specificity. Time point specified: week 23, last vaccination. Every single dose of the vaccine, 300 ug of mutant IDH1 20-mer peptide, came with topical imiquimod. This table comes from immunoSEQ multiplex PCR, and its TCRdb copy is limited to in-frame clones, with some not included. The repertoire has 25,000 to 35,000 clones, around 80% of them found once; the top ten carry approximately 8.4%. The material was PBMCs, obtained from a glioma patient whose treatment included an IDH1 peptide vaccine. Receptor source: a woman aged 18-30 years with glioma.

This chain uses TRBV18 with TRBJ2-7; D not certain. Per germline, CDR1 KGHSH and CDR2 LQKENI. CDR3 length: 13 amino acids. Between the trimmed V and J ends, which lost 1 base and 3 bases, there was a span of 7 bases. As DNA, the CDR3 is TGTGCCAGCTCACCACAGGGAATCTACGAGCAGTACTTC. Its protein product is CASSPQGIYEQYF.

The CDR3: CASVSGTGSINEQFF. CDR3 nucleotides: TGTGCCAGCGTGAGTGGGACAGGGAGTATCAATGAGCAGTTCTTC. This chain joins TRBV2 and TRBJ2-1; 9 nucleotides agree with TRBD1. The CDR3 contains 15 residues. Germline V gene lookup returns CDR1 SNHLY and CDR2 FYNNEI. J gave up 6 bases and V 8 bases, and 11 bases lay outside the gene matches.

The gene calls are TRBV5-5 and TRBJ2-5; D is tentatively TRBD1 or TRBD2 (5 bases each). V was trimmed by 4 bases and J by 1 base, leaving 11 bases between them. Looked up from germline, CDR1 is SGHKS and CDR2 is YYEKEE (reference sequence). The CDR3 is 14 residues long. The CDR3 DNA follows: TGTGCCAGCAGCCGGGACGGATCCCAAGAGACCCAGTACTTC. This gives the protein CASSRDGSQETQYF.

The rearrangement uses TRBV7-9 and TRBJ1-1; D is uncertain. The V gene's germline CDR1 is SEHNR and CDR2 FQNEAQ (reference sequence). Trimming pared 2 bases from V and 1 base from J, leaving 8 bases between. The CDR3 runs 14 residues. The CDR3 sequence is CASSLKTQNTEAFF. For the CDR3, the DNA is TGTGCCAGCAGCTTAAAGACACAGAACACTGAAGCTTTCTTT.

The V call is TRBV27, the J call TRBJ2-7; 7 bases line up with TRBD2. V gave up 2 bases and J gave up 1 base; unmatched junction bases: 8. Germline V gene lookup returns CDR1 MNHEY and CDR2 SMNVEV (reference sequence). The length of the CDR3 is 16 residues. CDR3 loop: CASSLRSGTMSYEQYF. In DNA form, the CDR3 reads TGTGCCAGCAGTTTACGCAGCGGGACGATGTCCTACGAGCAGTACTTC.